The clone carrying this T cell receptor (beta chain) has at least ten counts. The sample is drawn from a study of T cells in Graves' hyperthyroidism and ophthalmopathy. The authors deemed Graves' hyperthyroidism stable absent ophthalmopathy progression within 18 months. Amplified TCR beta CDR3 regions came from RNA transcripts. Using the HTBI primer set, a first-round RT-PCR was run on the TCR CDR3. A single record per CDR3 protein comes from TCRdb applying MiXCR to the multiplex PCR reads. The data show roughly 420,000 distinct CDR3 sequences, about a sixth seen once. Trimming stripped 1 base from V and 6 bases from J, with 6 bases between. Germline V gives CDR1 KGHSH, CDR2 LQKENI. The CDR3 runs to 13 residues.

The sequencing sample was made of blood. The chain couples TRBV18 to TRBJ1-4, with D uncertain. This receptor was taken from a woman younger than 35 with Graves' hyperthyroidism. The chain's CDR3 is CASSPLLDEKLFF. The DNA for the CDR3 is TGTGCCAGCTCACCACTCCTGGATGAAAAACTGTTTTTT.